This T cell receptor beta chain appears in the sequencing data of a study of monozygotic twins with inflammatory bowel disease. The CDR3 is 14 residues long. In regard to this clonotype: The target antigen is unknown.

Each CDR3 protein gets one entry in TCRdb, which reprocessed the 5' RACE reads and gives no DNA. The clone table shows about 380,000 distinct CDR3 sequences, with the ten largest holding just over 2.5%. Study observations and caveats: Compared with healthy co-twins, IBD patients showed reduced TCRbeta repertoire diversity by inverse Simpson.

The sequencing sample was made of blood. The rearrangement links TRBV12-3 or TRBV12-4 to TRBJ1-1; TCRdb picks TRBD1, but there is no DNA to check that call. The sequence was collected from a human donor with ulcerative colitis or Crohn's disease, or a healthy co-twin of an affected twin (not recorded which). The chain's CDR3 is CASRRSTGNTEAFF.